One and the same sample provided the 10 T cell receptor beta chains below, sequenced in a study of shared clonotypes between healthy human individuals. Generated by immunoSEQ multiplex PCR, the TCRdb table keeps only in-frame clones and is missing some. This sample has over 1.5 million clones; approximately 98% occur once, and the top ten carry around 0.47%. The specimen sequenced was naive CD4+ T cells sorted from blood. As for subset: CD45RA+ positively selected. The receptors were gathered from a man aged 25 to 45 in good health.

This clone was counted a single time. Other nucleotide sequences in the sample specify the same CDR3. V gene TRBV5-1 combines with J gene TRBJ2-7; 10 nucleotides match TRBD1. J was trimmed by 5 bases and V by 2 bases; bases with no gene match: 4. CDR1 and CDR2 from the germline V gene are SGHRS and YFSETQ. The CDR3 loop spans 14 amino acids. CDR3 nucleotide sequence: TGCGCCAGCAGCTTACGGGACAGGGGAAACGAGCAGTACTTC. Its protein product is CASSLRDRGNEQYF.

Comment on this clone: A much larger clone differs by one base, so this may be a read error. Other DNA sequences in the sample encode the same CDR3. CDR3 in amino acids: CASSWDNQETQYF. CDR3 coding DNA: TGCGCCAGCAGCTGGGACAACCAAGAGACCCAGTACTTC. V gene TRBV5-1 combines with J gene TRBJ2-5; tentatively, D is TRBD1 (6 bases). Trimming removed 3 bases at V and 0 bases at J, with 6 bases between. CDR1 SGHRS and CDR2 YFSETQ come from the germline V gene. The length of the CDR3 is 13 residues.

J is TRBJ2-1 and V is TRBV18, with a weak D call TRBD1 (6 bases). CDR1 is KGHSH and CDR2 is LQKENI in the germline V gene. CDR3 length: 15 residues. V lost 2 bases and J lost 2, with 10 bases in between. Here the CDR3 reads CASSPSRDTYNEQFF. The CDR3 nucleotides are TGTGCCAGCTCACCAAGTCGGGACACCTACAATGAGCAGTTCTTC.

The chain has TRBV4-1 and TRBJ2-3; TRBD2 aligns across 7 bases. This CDR3 has 15 amino acids. CDR1 and CDR2 from the germline V gene are MGHRA and YSYEKL. The J segment lost 5 bases and the V segment lost 0 bases, leaving 5 bases of the junction unmatched. For the CDR3, the DNA is TGCGCCAGCAGCCAAGATAGGACGGGAGGAGATACGCAGTATTTT. Protein sequence: CASSQDRTGGDTQYF.

The rearrangement joins TRBV5-1 to TRBJ2-3, with D uncertain. Germline V gene data show CDR1 as SGHRS and CDR2 as YFSETQ. The V end lost 5 bases, the J end lost 5 bases, and 9 bases lay between the germline ends. This CDR3 is 12 amino acids long. In DNA form, the CDR3 reads TGCGCCAGCAGGCAACTTTTAGATACGCAGTATTTT. This sequence encodes CASRQLLDTQYF. Looking up the rest from reference TRBV5-1 and TRBJ2-3 gives the full variable domain: KAGVTQTPRYLIKTRGQQVTLSCSPISGHRSVSWYQQTPGQGLQFLFEYFSETQRNKGNFPGRFSGRQFSNSRSEMNVSTLELGDSALYLCASRQLLDTQYFGPGTRLTVL.

V usage is TRBV5-4 and J usage is TRBJ2-1; a possible D gene is TRBD1 (6 bases). Germline CDR1 and CDR2: SGHNT and YYREEE (reference sequence). The CDR3 runs 12 residues. V lost 0 bases and J 12 bases, leaving 10 bases between the germline ends. The CDR3 loop is CASSLDREWQFF. The CDR3, as DNA: TGTGCCAGCAGCTTGGACAGGGAGTGGCAGTTCTTC.

The chain couples TRBV19 to TRBJ1-1; TRBD1 matches 7 bases. Per germline, CDR1 LNHDA and CDR2 SQIVND (reference sequence). This CDR3 is 15 amino acids long. J gave up 2 bases and V 3 bases, and 6 bases lay outside the gene matches. CDR3 nucleotide sequence: TGTGCCAGTAGTATCCGGGACAGCCTTAACACTGAAGCTTTCTTT. Translation gives CASSIRDSLNTEAFF.

The genes are TRBV20-1 and TRBJ2-1, with D perhaps matching TRBD2 (5 bases). Germline CDR1 and CDR2: DFQATT and SNEGSKA (reference sequence). This CDR3 spans 10 amino acids. The V gene lost 8 bases and the J gene lost 6 bases, with 8 bases spanning the gap. Written as DNA, the CDR3 is TGCAGTACGGGGTTCAATGAGCAGTTCTTC. Amino acid sequence: CSTGFNEQFF.

The V call is TRBV11-2, the J call TRBJ2-7, with 10 bases fitting TRBD2. The CDR3 loop spans 15 amino acids. The germline gives CDR1 SGHAT, CDR2 FQNNGV. V lost 2 bases to trimming and J lost 3 bases; unmatched junction nucleotides: 4. The CDR3 is CASSLSPSGSYEQYF. In nucleotides, the CDR3 is TGTGCCAGCAGCTTAAGTCCTAGCGGGAGCTACGAGCAGTACTTC.

The CDR3 sequence is CASSLGWGGYEQYF. DNA of the CDR3: TGTGCCAGCAGTTTAGGATGGGGGGGCTACGAGCAGTACTTC. The rearrangement uses TRBV28 and TRBJ2-7; 7 positions match TRBD2. Per the germline V gene, CDR1 is MDHEN and CDR2 is SYDVKM. The ends lost 2 bases at V and 3 bases at J; junction bases unmatched: 4. This CDR3 region has 14 residues.